This T cell receptor (beta chain) was recorded in a study of Ad26.COV2.S vaccination and SARS-CoV-2 variants. Study-wide findings and caveats: Comparability of non-spike TCR breadth was observed across vaccine and placebo recipients.

The method was immunoSEQ multiplex PCR; TCRdb's version includes in-frame clones alone and lacks a portion of them. The sample shows just over 350,000 clones, 92% of them seen only once. This clone was counted a single time. Its target is not known. This specimen consisted of peripheral blood, obtained after recovery from COVID-19. This sequence originates from a human donor who had recovered from COVID-19.

The CDR3 loop reads CASSLVGGGIQYF. The DNA for the CDR3 is TGTGCCAGCAGCTTAGTAGGGGGCGGCATTCAGTACTTC. The genes are TRBV7-2 and TRBJ2-4; 7 bases map to TRBD1. Looked up from germline, CDR1 is SGHTA and CDR2 is FQGNSA. This CDR3 has 13 residues. The J segment lost 9 bases and the V segment lost 1 base, leaving 3 bases of the junction unmatched.